The clone carrying this TCR beta chain was seen ten or more times. The data stem from a study of identical twins. MiXCR was run by TCRdb on the 5' RACE reads, yielding one entry per CDR3 protein. The table has hundreds of thousands of distinct CDR3 sequences, 9% to 15% seen once. Germline CDR1 and CDR2: SGHVS and FQNEAQ. The CDR3 runs to 14 residues. V trimming: 5 bases; J trimming: 2 bases; junction bases outside the gene matches: 6. Another study also made use of these data, one on yellow fever vaccine responses in identical twins.

V gene TRBV7-8 combines with J gene TRBJ2-7; 7 bases align to TRBD1. This TCR was recovered from a woman younger than 30 in good health. The sequenced material came from CD8+ T cells sorted from blood. The CDR3 DNA reads TGTGCCAGCAGCCCAGGGGGAGCCGCCTACGAGCAGTACTTC. The encoded protein is CASSPGGAAYEQYF.